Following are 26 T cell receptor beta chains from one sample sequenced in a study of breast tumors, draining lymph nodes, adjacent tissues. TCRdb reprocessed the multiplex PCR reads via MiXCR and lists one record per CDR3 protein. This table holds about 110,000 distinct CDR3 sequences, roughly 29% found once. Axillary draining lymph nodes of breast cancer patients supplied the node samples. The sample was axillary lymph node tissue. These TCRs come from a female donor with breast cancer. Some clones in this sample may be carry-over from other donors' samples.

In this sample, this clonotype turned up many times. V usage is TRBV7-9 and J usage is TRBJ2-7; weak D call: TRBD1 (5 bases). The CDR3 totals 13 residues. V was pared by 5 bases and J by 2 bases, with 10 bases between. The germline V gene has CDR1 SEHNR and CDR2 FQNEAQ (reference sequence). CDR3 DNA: TGTGCCAGCAGCCGAGACAGCACCTACGAGCAGTACTTC. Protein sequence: CASSRDSTYEQYF.

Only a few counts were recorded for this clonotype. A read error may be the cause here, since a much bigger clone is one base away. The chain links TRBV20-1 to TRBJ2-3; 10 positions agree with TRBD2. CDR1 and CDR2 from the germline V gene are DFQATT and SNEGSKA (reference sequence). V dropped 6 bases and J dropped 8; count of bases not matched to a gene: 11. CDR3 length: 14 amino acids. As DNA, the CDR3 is TGCAGTGCACCTAGCGGGAGTGGGTCAGCTACGCAGTATTTT. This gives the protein CSAPSGSGSATQYF.

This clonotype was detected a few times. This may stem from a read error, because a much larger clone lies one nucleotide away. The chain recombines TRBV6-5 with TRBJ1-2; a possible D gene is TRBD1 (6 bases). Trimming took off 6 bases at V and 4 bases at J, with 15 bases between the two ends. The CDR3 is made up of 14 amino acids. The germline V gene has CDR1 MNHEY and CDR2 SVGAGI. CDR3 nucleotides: TGTGCCAGCAGGCGGGAACAGGGCCTCTATGGCTACACCTTC. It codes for CASRREQGLYGYTF.

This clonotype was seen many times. The CDR3 sequence is CASSQDLLGGSYNSPLHF. In nucleotides, the CDR3 is TGCGCCAGCAGCCAAGATCTTCTCGGGGGCTCCTATAATTCACCCCTCCACTTT. V and J are TRBV4-3 and TRBJ1-6; a possible D gene is TRBD1 (5 bases). CDR1 and CDR2 from the germline V gene are LGHNA and YSLEER. V gave up 0 bases and J gave up 0 bases, with 12 bases separating them. The CDR3 loop spans 18 amino acids.

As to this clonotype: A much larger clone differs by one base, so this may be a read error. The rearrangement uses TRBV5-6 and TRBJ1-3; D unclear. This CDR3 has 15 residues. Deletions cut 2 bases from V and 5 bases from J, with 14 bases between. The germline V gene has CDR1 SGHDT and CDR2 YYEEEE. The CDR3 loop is CASSLYLAYRNTIYF. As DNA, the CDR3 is TGTGCCAGCAGCTTATACTTAGCCTATAGAAACACCATATATTTT.

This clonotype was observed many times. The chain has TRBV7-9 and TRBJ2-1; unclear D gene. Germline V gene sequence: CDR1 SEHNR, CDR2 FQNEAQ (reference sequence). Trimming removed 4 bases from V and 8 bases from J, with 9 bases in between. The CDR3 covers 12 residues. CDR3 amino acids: CASSSRIHEQFF. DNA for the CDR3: TGTGCCAGCAGCTCTAGAATCCATGAGCAGTTCTTC.

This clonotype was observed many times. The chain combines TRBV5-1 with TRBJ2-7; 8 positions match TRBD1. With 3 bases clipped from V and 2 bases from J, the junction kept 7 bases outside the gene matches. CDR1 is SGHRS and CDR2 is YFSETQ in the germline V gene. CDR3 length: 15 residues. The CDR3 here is CASSSGQGRTYEQYF. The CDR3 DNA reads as TGCGCCAGCAGCTCCGGACAGGGACGGACCTACGAGCAGTACTTC. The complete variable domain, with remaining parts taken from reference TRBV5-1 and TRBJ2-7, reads KAGVTQTPRYLIKTRGQQVTLSCSPISGHRSVSWYQQTPGQGLQFLFEYFSETQRNKGNFPGRFSGRQFSNSRSEMNVSTLELGDSALYLCASSSGQGRTYEQYFGPGTRLTVT.

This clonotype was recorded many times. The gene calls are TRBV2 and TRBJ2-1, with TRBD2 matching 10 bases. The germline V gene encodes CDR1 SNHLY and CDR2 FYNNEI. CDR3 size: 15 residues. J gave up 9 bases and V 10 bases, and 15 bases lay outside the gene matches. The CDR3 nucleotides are TGTGCCACCAAGCTGGGGGCTAGCGGGGGAGGTGAGCAGTTCTTC. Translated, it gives CATKLGASGGGEQFF.

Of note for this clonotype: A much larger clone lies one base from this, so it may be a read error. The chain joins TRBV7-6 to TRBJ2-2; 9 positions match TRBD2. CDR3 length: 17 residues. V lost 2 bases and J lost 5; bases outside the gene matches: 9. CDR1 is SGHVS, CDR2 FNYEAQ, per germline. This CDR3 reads CASSLSSGGPWTGELFF. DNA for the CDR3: TGTGCCAGCAGCTTAAGTAGCGGGGGTCCCTGGACCGGGGAGCTGTTTTTT.

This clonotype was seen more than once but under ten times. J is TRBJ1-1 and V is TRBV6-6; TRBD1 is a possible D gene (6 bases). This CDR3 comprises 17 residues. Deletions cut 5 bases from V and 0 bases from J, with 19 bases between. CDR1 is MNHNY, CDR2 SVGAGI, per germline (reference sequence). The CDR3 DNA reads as TGTGCCAGCAGTCACCCGAGGGTGACAGGTTTGAACACTGAAGCTTTCTTT. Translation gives CASSHPRVTGLNTEAFF.

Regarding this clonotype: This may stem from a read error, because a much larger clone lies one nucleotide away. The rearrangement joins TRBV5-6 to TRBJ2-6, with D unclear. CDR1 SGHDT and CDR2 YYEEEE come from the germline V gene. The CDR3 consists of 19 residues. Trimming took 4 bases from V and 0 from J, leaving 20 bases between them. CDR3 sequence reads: CASSPSGPIMVSGANVLTF. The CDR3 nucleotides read TGTGCCAGCAGCCCTTCCGGACCGATAATGGTCTCTGGGGCCAACGTCCTGACTTTC.

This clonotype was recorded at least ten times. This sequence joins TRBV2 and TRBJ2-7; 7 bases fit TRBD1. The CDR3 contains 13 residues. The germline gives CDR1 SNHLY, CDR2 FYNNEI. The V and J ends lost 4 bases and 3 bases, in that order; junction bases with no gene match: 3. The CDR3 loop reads CASSVDRVYEQYF. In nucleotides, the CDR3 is TGTGCCAGCAGTGTCGACAGGGTCTACGAGCAGTACTTC.

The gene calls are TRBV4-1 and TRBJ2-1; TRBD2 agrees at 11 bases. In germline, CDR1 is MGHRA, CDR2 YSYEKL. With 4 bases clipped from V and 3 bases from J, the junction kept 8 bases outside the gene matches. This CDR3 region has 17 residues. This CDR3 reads CASSLTLAGGIYNEQFF. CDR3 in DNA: TGCGCCAGCAGCCTCACCCTAGCGGGGGGAATCTACAATGAGCAGTTCTTC.

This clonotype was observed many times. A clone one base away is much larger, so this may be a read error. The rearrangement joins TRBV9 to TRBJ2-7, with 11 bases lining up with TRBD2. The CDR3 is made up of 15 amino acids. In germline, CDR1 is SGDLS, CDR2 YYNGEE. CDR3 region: CAGSVGGTSGYEQYF. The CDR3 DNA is TGTGCCGGCAGCGTGGGCGGGACTAGCGGCTACGAGCAGTACTTC.

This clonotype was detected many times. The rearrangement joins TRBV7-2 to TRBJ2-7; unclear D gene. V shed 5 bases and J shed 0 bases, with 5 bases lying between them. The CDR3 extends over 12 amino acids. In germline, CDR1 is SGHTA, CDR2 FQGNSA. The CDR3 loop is CASSPLSYEQYF. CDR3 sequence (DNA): TGTGCCAGCAGCCCCCTCTCCTACGAGCAGTACTTC.

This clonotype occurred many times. The CDR3: CASSTGLAGGHEETQYF. DNA of the CDR3: TGCGCCAGCAGCACGGGACTAGCGGGAGGGCACGAAGAGACCCAGTACTTC. The chain carries TRBV5-1 and TRBJ2-5; 16 positions agree with TRBD2. J was trimmed by 3 bases and V by 4 bases; bases with no gene match: 6. This CDR3 is 17 amino acids long. CDR1 is SGHRS and CDR2 is YFSETQ in the germline V gene.

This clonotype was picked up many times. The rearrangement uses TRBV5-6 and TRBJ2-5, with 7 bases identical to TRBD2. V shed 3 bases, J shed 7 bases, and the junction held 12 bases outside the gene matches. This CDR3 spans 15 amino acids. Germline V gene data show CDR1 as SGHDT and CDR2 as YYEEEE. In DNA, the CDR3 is TGTGCCAGCAGCTACCTAGCGGCGGTTGTTGTGACCCAGTACTTC. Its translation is CASSYLAAVVVTQYF.

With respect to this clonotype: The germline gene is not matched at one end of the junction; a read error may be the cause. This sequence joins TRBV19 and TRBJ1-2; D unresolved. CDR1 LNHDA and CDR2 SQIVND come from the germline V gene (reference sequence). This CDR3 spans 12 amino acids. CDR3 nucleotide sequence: TGCGCCAGTACCTTAGACGGCTATGGCTACGCCTTC. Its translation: CASTLDGYGYAF. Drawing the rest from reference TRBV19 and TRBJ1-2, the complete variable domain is DGGITQSPKYLFRKEGQNVTLSCEQNLNHDAMYWYRQDPGQGLRLIYYSQIVNDFQKGDIAEGYSVSREKKESFPLTVTSAQKNPTAFYLCASTLDGYGYAFGSGTRLTVV.

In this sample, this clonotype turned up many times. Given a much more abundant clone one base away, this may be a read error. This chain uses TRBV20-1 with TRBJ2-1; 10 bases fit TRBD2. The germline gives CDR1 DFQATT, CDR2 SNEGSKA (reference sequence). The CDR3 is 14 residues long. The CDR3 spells CSVSSGGFYTEQFF. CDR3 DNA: TGCAGTGTTTCTAGCGGGGGATTCTACACTGAGCAGTTCTTC.

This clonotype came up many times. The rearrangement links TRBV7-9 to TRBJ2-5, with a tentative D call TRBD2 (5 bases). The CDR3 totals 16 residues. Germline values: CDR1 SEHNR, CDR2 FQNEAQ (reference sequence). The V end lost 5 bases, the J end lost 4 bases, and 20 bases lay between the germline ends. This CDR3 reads CASSIGWEYSGETQYF. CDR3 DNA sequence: TGTGCCAGCAGCATAGGGTGGGAGTATTCAGGAGAGACCCAGTACTTC.

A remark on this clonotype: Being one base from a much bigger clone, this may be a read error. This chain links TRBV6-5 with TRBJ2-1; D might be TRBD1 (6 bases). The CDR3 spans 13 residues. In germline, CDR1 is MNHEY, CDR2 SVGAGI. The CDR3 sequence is CASSHSEGGTALF. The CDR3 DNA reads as TGTGCCAGCAGTCACTCTGAAGGGGGAACGGCCCTCTTC.

CDR3 loop: CASRDPGQGYGYTF. Here the CDR3 DNA reads TGTGCCAGCAGGGATCCGGGACAGGGCTATGGCTACACCTTC. This chain uses TRBV5-4 with TRBJ1-2, with TRBD1 identical over 9 bases. J was trimmed by 4 bases and V by 5 bases; bases with no gene match: 6. The CDR3 has 14 residues. Per the germline V gene, CDR1 is SGHNT and CDR2 is YYREEE (reference sequence). The variable domain in full, with the rest retrieved from reference TRBV5-4 and TRBJ1-2, is ETGVTQSPTHLIKTRGQQVTLRCSSQSGHNTVSWYQQALGQGPQFIFQYYREEENGRGNFPPRFSGLQFPNYSSELNVNALELDDSALYLCASRDPGQGYGYTFGSGTRLTVV.

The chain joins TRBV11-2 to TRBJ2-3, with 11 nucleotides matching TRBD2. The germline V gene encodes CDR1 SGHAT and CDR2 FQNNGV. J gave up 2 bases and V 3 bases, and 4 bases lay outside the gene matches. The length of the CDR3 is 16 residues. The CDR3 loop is CASSLNSGRATDTQYF. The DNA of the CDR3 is TGTGCCAGCAGCTTGAATAGCGGGAGGGCCACAGATACGCAGTATTTT. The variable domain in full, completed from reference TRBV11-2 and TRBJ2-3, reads EAGVAQSPRYKIIEKRQSVAFWCNPISGHATLYWYQQILGQGPKLLIQFQNNGVVDDSQLPKDRFSAERLKGVDSTLKIQPAKLEDSAVYLCASSLNSGRATDTQYFGPGTRLTVL.

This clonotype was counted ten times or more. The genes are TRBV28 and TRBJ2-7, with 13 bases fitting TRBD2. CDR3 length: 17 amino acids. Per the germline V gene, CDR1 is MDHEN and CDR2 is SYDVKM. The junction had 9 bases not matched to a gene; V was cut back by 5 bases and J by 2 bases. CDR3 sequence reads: CASSHYRTSGRPYEQYF. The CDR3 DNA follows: TGTGCCAGCAGTCACTACCGGACTAGCGGGAGACCCTACGAGCAGTACTTC. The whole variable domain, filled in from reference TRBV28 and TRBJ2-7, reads DVKVTQSSRYLVKRTGEKVFLECVQDMDHENMFWYRQDPGLGLRLIYFSYDVKMKEKGDIPEGYSVSREKKERFSLILESASTNQTSMYLCASSHYRTSGRPYEQYFGPGTRLTVT.

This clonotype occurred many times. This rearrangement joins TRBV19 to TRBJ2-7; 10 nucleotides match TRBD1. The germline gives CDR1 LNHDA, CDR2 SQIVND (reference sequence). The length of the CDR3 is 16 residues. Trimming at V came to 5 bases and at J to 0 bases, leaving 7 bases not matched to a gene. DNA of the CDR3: TGTGCCAGTAGTGACCCCGGGGACAGGGGCTCCTACGAGCAGTACTTC. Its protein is CASSDPGDRGSYEQYF.

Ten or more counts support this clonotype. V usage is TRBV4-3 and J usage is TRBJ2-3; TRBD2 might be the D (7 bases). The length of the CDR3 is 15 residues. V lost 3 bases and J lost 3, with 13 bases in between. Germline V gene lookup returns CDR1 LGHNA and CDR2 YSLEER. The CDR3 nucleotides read TGCGCCAGCAGCCAGGGGGGGGCGAGGACAGATACGCAGTATTTT. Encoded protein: CASSQGGARTDTQYF.